The 8 T cell receptor beta chains reported below all come from one sample, sequenced in a study of blood T cell repertoires in COVID-19 (dated by TCRdb to 2020 to 2021). Library preparation was by the immunoSEQ multiplex PCR assay. The table was pulled from immuneACCESS by TCRdb, which kept in-frame rearrangements only. Such tables lose some clones; where checked, under half of the loss comes from unresolved V genes, and the rest has no known cause. Across this sample there are 180,000 or so clones, with roughly 90% seen only once. The top ten hold around 1.6% of the sample. What was sequenced was peripheral blood. The receptors here all came from a woman in her forties or fifties with acute or convalescent COVID-19.

This chain joins TRBV5-6 and TRBJ2-5; 11 bases match TRBD1. The junction had 2 bases not matched to a gene; V was cut back by 0 bases and J by 4 bases. Per germline, CDR1 SGHDT and CDR2 YYEEEE. The CDR3 loop spans 15 amino acids. CDR3 sequence (DNA): TGTGCCAGCAGCTTGGTGGGACAGGGGGGAGAGACCCAGTACTTC. Translating it yields CASSLVGQGGETQYF.

The chain recombines TRBV24-1 with TRBJ1-2, with TRBD1 matching 7 bases. The germline V gene has CDR1 KGHDR and CDR2 SFDVKD. J lost 1 base, V lost 4 bases, and 11 bases had no gene match. This CDR3 has 17 amino acids. This chain's CDR3 is CATSDRGAGGHNYGYTF. The CDR3 DNA sequence: TGTGCCACCAGTGACAGGGGGGCAGGGGGGCATAACTATGGCTACACCTTC.

The CDR3 loop is CASSPRQSNEKLFF. CDR3 nucleotides: TGTGCCAGCTCGCCGCGACAGTCAAATGAAAAACTGTTTTTT. The rearrangement uses TRBV18 and TRBJ1-4; D is possibly TRBD1 (5 bases). The germline V gene encodes CDR1 KGHSH and CDR2 LQKENI. The CDR3 runs 14 residues. Trimming shortened V by 6 bases and J by 5 bases, and 13 bases separated the two germline ends.

The chain uses TRBV5-1 and TRBJ1-6; D is ambiguous. Between the trimmed V and J ends, which lost 4 bases and 7 bases, there was a span of 12 bases. This CDR3 spans 14 amino acids. Per the germline V gene, CDR1 is SGHRS and CDR2 is YFSETQ. The CDR3 is CASSRNKENSPLHF. The CDR3 DNA reads as TGCGCCAGCAGCCGCAACAAGGAGAATTCACCCCTCCACTTT.

The chain joins TRBV15 to TRBJ1-2, with D possibly TRBD1 on 5 matching bases. V was pared by 0 bases and J by 2 bases, with 10 bases between. The CDR3 totals 15 residues. Germline V CDR1 and CDR2: LNHNV, YYDKDF (reference sequence). The CDR3 protein is CATSREPRANYGYTF. The CDR3 DNA reads TGTGCCACCAGCAGAGAACCCAGGGCCAACTATGGCTACACCTTC. Supplemented by reference TRBV15 and TRBJ1-2, the full variable domain reads DAMVIQNPRYQVTQFGKPVTLSCSQTLNHNVMYWYQQKSSQAPKLLFHYYDKDFNNEADTPDNFQSRRPNTSFCFLDIRSPGLGDTAMYLCATSREPRANYGYTFGSGTRLTVV.

This chain connects TRBV18 to TRBJ2-2; possible D gene TRBD1, 5 bases. Germline V lookup: CDR1 KGHSH, CDR2 LQKENI. V was trimmed by 5 bases and J by 6 bases, leaving 7 bases between them. The CDR3 length is 12 residues. CDR3 region: CASSRGAGELFF. The CDR3 nucleotides are TGTGCCAGCTCAAGGGGCGCCGGGGAGCTGTTTTTT.

This rearrangement joins TRBV28 to TRBJ2-7; D gene ambiguous. This CDR3 is 14 amino acids long. V was trimmed by 4 bases and J by 3 bases, leaving 13 bases between them. Germline V gives CDR1 MDHEN, CDR2 SYDVKM. The CDR3 is CASSYSDINYEQYF. The CDR3 DNA reads as TGTGCCAGCAGTTACTCAGACATAAACTACGAGCAGTACTTC.

The chain links TRBV19 to TRBJ2-3; D not certain. The V end was cut by 3 bases, the J end by 5 bases, with 9 bases between. The CDR3 runs 13 residues. Per the germline V gene, CDR1 is LNHDA and CDR2 is SQIVND (reference sequence). CDR3 loop: CASSMVHRDTQYF. DNA of the CDR3: TGTGCCAGTAGTATGGTTCACAGAGATACGCAGTATTTT.